The TCR beta chain under discussion was sequenced for a study of blood T cells in healthy people across ages. This clonotype was recorded only once. A read error may be the cause here, since a much bigger clone is one base away. The CDR3 totals 14 residues. Using a J-beta primer mix together with a sample-barcoded 5' primer, a second PCR was run for 7 to 11 cycles. A template-switch adaptor that had 12 random nucleotides put a tag on each cDNA molecule. TCRdb itself ran the 5' RACE reads through MiXCR, one entry per CDR3 protein. The sample gives 1.5 million to 2 million distinct CDR3 sequences, 34% of which show up once; about 10% is in the top ten.

The sequence was obtained from a woman under 40 in good health. Sequenced input: blood. The chain is built from TRBV12-3 or TRBV12-4 and TRBJ2-5; 7 bases line up with TRBD2. The CDR3 protein is CVSSPGLVGETQYF. The CDR3 DNA reads as TGTGTCAGCAGCCCTGGACTAGTGGGAGAGACCCAGTACTTC.